These T cell receptor beta chains were read from a single sample in a study of shared clonotypes between healthy human individuals. Only in-frame clones appear in the TCRdb table, and some are missing; sequencing was by immunoSEQ multiplex PCR. The table includes about 380,000 clones, 90% to 97% detected once. Input material: memory CD8+ T cells sorted from blood. The source is a man aged 25-45 years in good health. Each CDR3 is given with its conserved first and last residue. Each record gives: CDR3 length, clone size, D gene, J gene, V gene, CDR3 DNA, CDR3 protein. A D gene is named only where the DNA matches it firmly. Rows may omit the clone size; those that give it use once, few, many or a size class.

length: 14; size: .; D: .; J: TRBJ2-7; V: TRBV5-5; DNA: TGTGCCAGCAGCCCGACCGGGATCTACTACGAGCAGTACTTC; CDR3: CASSPTGIYYEQYF
length: 14; size: once; D: .; J: TRBJ2-3; V: TRBV7-8; DNA: TGTGCCAGCAGCTACGGTGGGCGGATAGATACGCAGTATTTT; CDR3: CASSYGGRIDTQYF
length: 14; size: once; D: .; J: TRBJ2-3; V: TRBV7-9; DNA: TGTGCCAGCAGCCTACGGGCCCTCACAGATACGCAGTATTTT; CDR3: CASSLRALTDTQYF
length: 17; size: .; D: TRBD2; J: TRBJ2-1; V: TRBV27; DNA: TGTGCCAGCAGTTCTCCGGGACTAGCGGGATACTACAATGAGCAGTTCTTC; CDR3: CASSSPGLAGYYNEQFF
length: 11; size: .; D: TRBD1; J: TRBJ1-2; V: TRBV6-1; DNA: TGTGCCAGCAAAACAGGGGGCGGCTACACCTTC; CDR3: CASKTGGGYTF
length: 12; size: few; D: .; J: TRBJ2-7; V: TRBV5-4; DNA: TGTGCCAGCAGCTTTTACGTATCCGAGCAGTACTTC; CDR3: CASSFYVSEQYF
length: 16; size: once; D: .; J: TRBJ2-7; V: TRBV7-2; DNA: TGTGCCAGCAGCTTCCTAACAGGGTCTCCCCCCTACGAGCAGTACTTC; CDR3: CASSFLTGSPPYEQYF
length: 12; size: .; D: .; J: TRBJ2-3; V: TRBV28; DNA: TGTGCCAGCAGTCTAAACACAGATACGCAGTATTTT; CDR3: CASSLNTDTQYF
length: 15; size: .; D: TRBD2; J: TRBJ2-1; V: TRBV14; DNA: TGTGCCAGCAGCCAGGGACTAGCGGGAGGGTATGAGCAGTTCTTC; CDR3: CASSQGLAGGYEQFF
length: 13; size: .; D: .; J: TRBJ2-7; V: TRBV6-5; DNA: TGTGCCAGCAGTTACTCACTATGGGGCGAGCAGTACTTC; CDR3: CASSYSLWGEQYF
length: 18; size: .; D: TRBD2; J: TRBJ2-1; V: TRBV7-9; DNA: TGTGCCAGCAGCTTAGGTAGGAGCGGGAGGGAAACCTACAATGAGCAGTTCTTC; CDR3: CASSLGRSGRETYNEQFF
length: 14; size: .; D: .; J: TRBJ2-5; V: TRBV6-5; DNA: TGTGCCAGCAGTTACTCGGTCCTAGGGAAGACCCAGTACTTC; CDR3: CASSYSVLGKTQYF
length: 13; size: .; D: .; J: TRBJ1-3; V: TRBV6-1; DNA: TGTGCCTGCAGCGACAGGCTCGGAAACACCATATATTTT; CDR3: CACSDRLGNTIYF
length: 14; size: once; D: TRBD2; J: TRBJ2-7; V: TRBV5-1; DNA: TGCGCCAGCAGCCCGGGACTAGCGGACTACGAGCAGTACTTC; CDR3: CASSPGLADYEQYF
length: 16; size: .; D: .; J: TRBJ1-6; V: TRBV6-1; DNA: TGTGCCAGCAGTGAAGAGGTGGTAAGGGATAATTCACCCCTCCACTTT; CDR3: CASSEEVVRDNSPLHF
length: 12; size: .; D: TRBD1; J: TRBJ2-4; V: TRBV6-1; DNA: TGTGCCAGCAGCCCAGGGGGAAACATTCAGTACTTC; CDR3: CASSPGGNIQYF
length: 16; size: once; D: TRBD2; J: TRBJ2-1; V: TRBV6-6; DNA: TGTGCCAGCAGCCTCGGGGGTAGCGGGGCCTACAATGAGCAGTTCTTC; CDR3: CASSLGGSGAYNEQFF
length: 13; size: .; D: .; J: TRBJ1-2; V: TRBV6-6; DNA: TGTGCCAGCCGGTTCGGGGTTGGCTATGGCTACACCTTC; CDR3: CASRFGVGYGYTF
length: 15; size: .; D: .; J: TRBJ2-7; V: TRBV6-1; DNA: TGTGCCAGCAGTGAGCCCGGGACATCCTCCTACGAGCAGTACTTC; CDR3: CASSEPGTSSYEQYF
length: 17; size: .; D: TRBD2; J: TRBJ2-1; V: TRBV10-3; DNA: TGTGCCATCACCCCGGGACTAGCGGGTCCCTCCTACAATGAGCAGTTCTTC; CDR3: CAITPGLAGPSYNEQFF
length: 11; size: .; D: .; J: TRBJ1-1; V: TRBV20-1; DNA: TGCAGTGCTCCGGTCCACACTGAAGCTTTCTTT; CDR3: CSAPVHTEAFF
length: 11; size: once; D: .; J: TRBJ2-7; V: TRBV10-2; DNA: TGCGCCAGCAGTGACGGTTACGAGCAGTACTTC; CDR3: CASSDGYEQYF
length: 14; size: .; D: TRBD1; J: TRBJ2-7; V: TRBV27; DNA: TGTGCCAGCAGTTCCCGACAGGGTGGCTACGAGCAGTACTTC; CDR3: CASSSRQGGYEQYF
length: 14; size: .; D: .; J: TRBJ2-7; V: TRBV7-6; DNA: TGTGCCAGCAGAGCGGCCCCCCTAAACGCGGAGCAGTACTTC; CDR3: CASRAAPLNAEQYF
length: 15; size: .; D: TRBD1; J: TRBJ2-7; V: TRBV14; DNA: TGTGCCAGCAGCCAGAGCAAAGGAAGGGGGCACGAGCAGTACTTC; CDR3: CASSQSKGRGHEQYF
length: 10; size: few; D: .; J: TRBJ2-7; V: TRBV20-1; DNA: TGCAGTGCCACCCGTAACGAGCAGTACTTC; CDR3: CSATRNEQYF
length: 12; size: once; D: .; J: TRBJ2-7; V: TRBV7-8; DNA: TGTGCCAGCAGCTTAGGCCTTAACGAGCAGTACTTC; CDR3: CASSLGLNEQYF
length: 13; size: .; D: .; J: TRBJ1-4; V: TRBV5-4; DNA: TGTGCCAGCAGCCAGCGGGACGGTGAAAAACTGTTTTTT; CDR3: CASSQRDGEKLFF